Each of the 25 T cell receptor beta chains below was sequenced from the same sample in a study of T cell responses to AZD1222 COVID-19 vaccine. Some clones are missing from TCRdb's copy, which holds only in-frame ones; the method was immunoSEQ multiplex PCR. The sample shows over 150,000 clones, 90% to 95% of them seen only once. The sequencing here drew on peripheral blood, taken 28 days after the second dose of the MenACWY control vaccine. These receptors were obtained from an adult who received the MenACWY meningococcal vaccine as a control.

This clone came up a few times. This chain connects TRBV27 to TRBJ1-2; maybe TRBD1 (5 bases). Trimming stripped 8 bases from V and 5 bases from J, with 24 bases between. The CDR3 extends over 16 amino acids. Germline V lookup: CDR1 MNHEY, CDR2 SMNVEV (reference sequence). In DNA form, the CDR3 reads TGTGCCAGCCGTACGGGGCTGTCACGACGGGGTTATGGCTACACCTTC. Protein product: CASRTGLSRRGYGYTF.

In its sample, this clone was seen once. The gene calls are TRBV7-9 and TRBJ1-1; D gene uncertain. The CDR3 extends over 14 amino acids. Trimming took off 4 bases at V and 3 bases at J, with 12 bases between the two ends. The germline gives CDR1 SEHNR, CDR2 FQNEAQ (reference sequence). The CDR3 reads CASSSGREDTEAFF. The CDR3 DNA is TGTGCCAGCAGCTCGGGGAGGGAGGACACTGAAGCTTTCTTT.

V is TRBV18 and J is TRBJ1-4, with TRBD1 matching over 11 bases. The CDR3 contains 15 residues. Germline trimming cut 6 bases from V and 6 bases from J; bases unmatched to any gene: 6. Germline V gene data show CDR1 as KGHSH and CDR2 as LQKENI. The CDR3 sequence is CASSPDRGRDEKLFF. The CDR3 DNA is TGTGCCAGCTCCCCGGACAGGGGGCGTGATGAAAAACTGTTTTTT.

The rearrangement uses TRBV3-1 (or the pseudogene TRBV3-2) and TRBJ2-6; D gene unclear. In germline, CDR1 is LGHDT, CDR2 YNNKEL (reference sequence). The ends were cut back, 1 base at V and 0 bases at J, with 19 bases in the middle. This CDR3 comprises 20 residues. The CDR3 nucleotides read TGTGCCAGCAGCCAAGTTCCCGGAAGGTACCTTAACTCTGGGGCCAACGTCCTGACTTTC. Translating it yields CASSQVPGRYLNSGANVLTF.

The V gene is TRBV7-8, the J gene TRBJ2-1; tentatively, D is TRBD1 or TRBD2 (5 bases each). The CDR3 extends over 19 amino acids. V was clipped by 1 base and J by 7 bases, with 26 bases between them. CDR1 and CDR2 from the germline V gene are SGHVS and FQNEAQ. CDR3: CASSLGTSSGTALMNEQFF. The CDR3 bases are TGTGCCAGCAGCTTAGGGACCTCCTCCGGGACGGCTCTAATGAATGAGCAGTTCTTC. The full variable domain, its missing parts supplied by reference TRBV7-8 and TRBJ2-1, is GAGVSQSPRYKVAKRGQDVALRCDPISGHVSLFWYQQALGQGPEFLTYFQNEAQLDKSGLPSDRFFAERPEGSVSTLKIQRTQQEDSAVYLCASSLGTSSGTALMNEQFFGPGTRLTVL.

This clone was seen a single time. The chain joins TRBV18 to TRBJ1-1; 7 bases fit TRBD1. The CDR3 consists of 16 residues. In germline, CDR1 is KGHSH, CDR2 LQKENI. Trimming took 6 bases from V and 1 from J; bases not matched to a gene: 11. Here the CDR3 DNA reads TGTGCCAGCTCGCCCGGACAGGTATTTTGGAACACTGAAGCTTTCTTT. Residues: CASSPGQVFWNTEAFF.

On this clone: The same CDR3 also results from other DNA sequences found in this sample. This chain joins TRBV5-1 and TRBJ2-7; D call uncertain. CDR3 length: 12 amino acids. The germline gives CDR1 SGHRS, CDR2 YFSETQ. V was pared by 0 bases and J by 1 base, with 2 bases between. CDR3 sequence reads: CASSLESYEQYF. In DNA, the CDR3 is TGCGCCAGCAGCTTGGAGTCCTACGAGCAGTACTTC.

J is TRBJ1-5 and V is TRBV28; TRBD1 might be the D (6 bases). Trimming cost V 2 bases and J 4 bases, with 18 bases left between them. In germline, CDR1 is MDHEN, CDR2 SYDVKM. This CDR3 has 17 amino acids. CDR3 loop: CASSLVLGHLINQPQHF. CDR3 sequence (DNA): TGTGCCAGCAGTTTAGTATTGGGACATCTCATAAATCAGCCCCAGCATTTT. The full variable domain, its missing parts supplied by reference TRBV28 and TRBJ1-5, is DVKVTQSSRYLVKRTGEKVFLECVQDMDHENMFWYRQDPGLGLRLIYFSYDVKMKEKGDIPEGYSVSREKKERFSLILESASTNQTSMYLCASSLVLGHLINQPQHFGDGTRLSIL.

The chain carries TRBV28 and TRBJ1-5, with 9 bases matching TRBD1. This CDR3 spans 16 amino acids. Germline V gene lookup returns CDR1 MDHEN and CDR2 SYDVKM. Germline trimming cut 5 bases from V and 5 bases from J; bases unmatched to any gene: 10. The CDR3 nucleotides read TGTGCCAGCAGTCCCGGACAGGGGCCGTCAGATCAGCCCCAGCATTTT. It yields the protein CASSPGQGPSDQPQHF.

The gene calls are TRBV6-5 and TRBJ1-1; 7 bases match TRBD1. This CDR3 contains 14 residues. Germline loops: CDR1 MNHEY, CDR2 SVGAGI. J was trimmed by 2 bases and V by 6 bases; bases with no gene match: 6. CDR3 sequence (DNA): TGTGCCAGCAGGCCAACAGGGGCCAACACTGAAGCTTTCTTT. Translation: CASRPTGANTEAFF.

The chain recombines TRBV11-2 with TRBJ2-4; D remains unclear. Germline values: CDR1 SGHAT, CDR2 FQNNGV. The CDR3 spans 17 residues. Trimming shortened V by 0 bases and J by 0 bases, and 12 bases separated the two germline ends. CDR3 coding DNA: TGTGCCAGCAGCTTAGATCAGGCTAGTCTAGCCAAAAACATTCAGTACTTC. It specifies CASSLDQASLAKNIQYF.

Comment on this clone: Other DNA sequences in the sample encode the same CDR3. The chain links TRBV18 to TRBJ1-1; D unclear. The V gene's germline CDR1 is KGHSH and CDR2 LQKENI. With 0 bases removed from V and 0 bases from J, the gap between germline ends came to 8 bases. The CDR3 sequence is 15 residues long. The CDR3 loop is CASSPPRAVNTEAFF. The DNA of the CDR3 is TGTGCCAGCTCACCACCCCGAGCCGTGAACACTGAAGCTTTCTTT.

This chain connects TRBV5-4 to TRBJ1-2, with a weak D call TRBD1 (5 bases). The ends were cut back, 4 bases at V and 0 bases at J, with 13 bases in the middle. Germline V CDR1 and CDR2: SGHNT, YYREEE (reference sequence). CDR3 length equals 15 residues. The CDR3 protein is CASSRGRGANYGYTF. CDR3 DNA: TGTGCCAGCAGCCGTGGACGGGGGGCTAACTATGGCTACACCTTC.

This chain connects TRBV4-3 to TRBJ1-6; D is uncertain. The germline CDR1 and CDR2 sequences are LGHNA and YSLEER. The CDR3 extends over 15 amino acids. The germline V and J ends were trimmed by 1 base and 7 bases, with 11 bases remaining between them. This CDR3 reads CASSQASSGNSPLHF. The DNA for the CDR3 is TGCGCCAGCAGCCAAGCGAGTAGCGGCAATTCACCCCTCCACTTT.

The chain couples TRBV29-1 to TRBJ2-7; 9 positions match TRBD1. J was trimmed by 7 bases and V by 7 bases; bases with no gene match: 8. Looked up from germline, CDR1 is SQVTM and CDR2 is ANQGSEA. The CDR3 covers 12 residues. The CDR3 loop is CSGGQGLGEQYF. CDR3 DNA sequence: TGCAGCGGTGGACAGGGGCTAGGGGAGCAGTACTTC.

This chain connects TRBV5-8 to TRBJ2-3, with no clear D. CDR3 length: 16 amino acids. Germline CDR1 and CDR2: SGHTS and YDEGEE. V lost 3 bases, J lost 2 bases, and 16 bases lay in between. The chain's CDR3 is CASSSSVRRDTDTQYF. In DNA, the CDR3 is TGTGCCAGCAGCTCTAGTGTTCGCCGAGACACAGATACGCAGTATTTT. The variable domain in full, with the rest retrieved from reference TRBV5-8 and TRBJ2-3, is EAGVTQSPTHLIKTRGQQATLRCSPISGHTSVYWYQQALGLGLQFLLWYDEGEERNRGNFPPRFSGRQFPNYSSELNVNALELEDSALYLCASSSSVRRDTDTQYFGPGTRLTVL.

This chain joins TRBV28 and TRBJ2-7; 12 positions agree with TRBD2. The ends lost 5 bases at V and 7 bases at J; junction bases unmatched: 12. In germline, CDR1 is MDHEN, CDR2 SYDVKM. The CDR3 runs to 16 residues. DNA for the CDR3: TGTGCCAGCAGTCCGGAGACTAGCGGGGGCCGTCGGGAGCAGTACTTC. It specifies CASSPETSGGRREQYF.

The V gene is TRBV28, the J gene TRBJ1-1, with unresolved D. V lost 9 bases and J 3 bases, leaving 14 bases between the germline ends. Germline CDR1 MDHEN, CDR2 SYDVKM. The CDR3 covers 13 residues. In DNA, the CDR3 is TGTGCCAGTCTCCTTGTTGGGTACACTGAAGCTTTCTTT. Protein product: CASLLVGYTEAFF.

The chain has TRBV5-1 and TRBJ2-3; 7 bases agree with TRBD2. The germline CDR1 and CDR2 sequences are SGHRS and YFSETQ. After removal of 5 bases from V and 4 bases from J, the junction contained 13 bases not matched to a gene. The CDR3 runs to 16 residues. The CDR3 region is CASRPKSGGGSDTQYF. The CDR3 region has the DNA TGCGCCAGCAGACCGAAGAGTGGGGGAGGGTCAGATACGCAGTATTTT.

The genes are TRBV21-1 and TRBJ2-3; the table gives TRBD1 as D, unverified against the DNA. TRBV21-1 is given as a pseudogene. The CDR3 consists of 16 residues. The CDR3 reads CASSGRDTSNTDTQYF. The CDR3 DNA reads TGTGCCAGCAGCGGACGGGACACTTCTAACACAGATACGCAGTATTTT.

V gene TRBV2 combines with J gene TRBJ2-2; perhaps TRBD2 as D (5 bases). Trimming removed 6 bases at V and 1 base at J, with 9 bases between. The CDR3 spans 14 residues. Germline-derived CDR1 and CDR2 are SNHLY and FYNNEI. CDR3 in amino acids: CASRVTKNTGELFF. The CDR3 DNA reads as TGTGCCAGCAGGGTGACTAAGAACACCGGGGAGCTGTTTTTT.

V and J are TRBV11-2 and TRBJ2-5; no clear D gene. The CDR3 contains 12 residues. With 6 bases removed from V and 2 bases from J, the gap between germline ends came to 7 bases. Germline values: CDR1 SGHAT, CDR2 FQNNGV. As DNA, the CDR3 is TGTGCCAGCAGGAGCCCACAAGAGACCCAGTACTTC. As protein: CASRSPQETQYF.

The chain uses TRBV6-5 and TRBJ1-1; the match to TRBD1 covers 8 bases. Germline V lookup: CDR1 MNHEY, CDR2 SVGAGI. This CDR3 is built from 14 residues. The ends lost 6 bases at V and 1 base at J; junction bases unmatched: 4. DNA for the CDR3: TGTGCCAGCAGCTCGGACAGGGCGAACACTGAAGCTTTCTTT. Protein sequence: CASSSDRANTEAFF.

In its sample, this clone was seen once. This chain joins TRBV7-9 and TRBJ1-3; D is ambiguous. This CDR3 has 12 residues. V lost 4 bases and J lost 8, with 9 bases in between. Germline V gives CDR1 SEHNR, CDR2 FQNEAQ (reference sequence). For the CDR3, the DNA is TGTGCCAGCAGCTCAGAGGGATACACCATATATTTT. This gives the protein CASSSEGYTIYF.

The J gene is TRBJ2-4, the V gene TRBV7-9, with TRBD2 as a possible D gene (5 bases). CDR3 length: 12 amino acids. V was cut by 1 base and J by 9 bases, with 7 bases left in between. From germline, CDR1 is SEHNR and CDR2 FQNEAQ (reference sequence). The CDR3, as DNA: TGTGCCAGCAGCTTAGAACGGGGCATTCAGTACTTC. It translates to CASSLERGIQYF.